The 17 T cell receptor beta chains reported below all come from one sample, sequenced in a study of blood T cells in healthy people across ages. A sample-barcoded 5' primer and a J-beta primer mix were used in a second PCR of about 7 to 11 cycles. In TCRdb, the 5' RACE reads were re-called with MiXCR into one record per CDR3 protein. The sample lists roughly 1 million distinct CDR3 sequences, roughly 24% occurring once. A further study also used this sample, focusing on T cells of mothers and their children.

Sequenced input: blood. These receptors all stem from a girl aged 2 to 9 in good health.

The chain is built from TRBV12-3 or TRBV12-4 and TRBJ2-7; tentatively, D is TRBD2 (5 bases). The V end lost 3 bases, the J end lost 0 bases, and 12 bases lay between the germline ends. The CDR3 covers 15 residues. CDR3 in amino acids: CASSFDVTSSYEQYF. The CDR3 nucleotides read TGTGCCAGCAGTTTTGACGTTACTAGCTCCTACGAGCAGTACTTC.

V usage is TRBV6-2 or TRBV6-3 and J usage is TRBJ2-5; 8 nucleotides align to TRBD2. The J call is uncertain, as TRBJ2-7 better fits the DNA end. The CDR3 spans 12 residues. Germline V CDR1 and CDR2: MNHEY, SVGEGT. CDR3 in DNA: TGTGCCAGCAGAATCCTAGCGGGCGAGCAGTACTTC. This encodes CASRILAGEQYF.

This clonotype was seen only a few times. This rearrangement joins TRBV6-5 to TRBJ1-3; D is uncertain. V lost 4 bases to trimming and J lost 5 bases, with 15 bases between them. The germline V gene encodes CDR1 MNHEY and CDR2 SVGAGI. The CDR3 runs to 15 residues. The CDR3 here is CASSSPGEARNTIYF. The CDR3 coding sequence is TGTGCCAGCAGTTCGCCCGGGGAAGCCAGAAACACCATATATTTT.

The chain joins TRBV6-5 to TRBJ2-2, with a tentative D call TRBD1 (6 bases). This CDR3 is 15 amino acids long. Germline CDR1 and CDR2: MNHEY and SVGAGI. Between the trimmed V and J ends, which lost 2 bases and 7 bases, there was a span of 14 bases. CDR3 DNA: TGTGCCAGCAGTTACGGGGGCCGTCGCGGCGGGGAGCTGTTTTTT. Its translation is CASSYGGRRGGELFF.

The sample holds a few counts of this clonotype. This rearrangement joins TRBV5-1 to TRBJ1-3; 7 bases match TRBD1. Unmatched junction bases numbered 6, after V lost 4 bases and J lost 2 bases. The CDR3 sequence is 15 residues long. Germline CDR1 and CDR2: SGHRS and YFSETQ. CDR3 nucleotide sequence: TGCGCCAGCAGCAACAGGGGCGAACCTGGAAACACCATATATTTT. It translates to CASSNRGEPGNTIYF.

This clonotype has a handful of counts. The J gene is TRBJ1-2, the V gene TRBV10-2; D is unresolved. This CDR3 contains 14 residues. Germline-derived CDR1 and CDR2 are WSHSY and SAAADI. Trimming removed 6 bases from V and 4 bases from J, with 15 bases in between. DNA for the CDR3: TGCGCCAGCAGCAGTTTAACCGTCCTCTATGGCTACACCTTC. Its protein is CASSSLTVLYGYTF.

The rearrangement links TRBV7-2 to TRBJ2-3, with TRBD2 as a possible D gene (6 bases). Between the trimmed V and J ends, which lost 3 bases and 3 bases, there was a span of 16 bases. Germline V CDR1 and CDR2: SGHTA, FQGNSA. The CDR3 consists of 16 residues. DNA of the CDR3: TGTGCCAGCAGCTTGAGGGTGGCGGGGAGAACAGATACGCAGTATTTT. This sequence encodes CASSLRVAGRTDTQYF.

The gene calls are TRBV11-2 and TRBJ2-2; possible D gene TRBD1, 7 bases. Germline V CDR1 and CDR2: SGHAT, FQNNGV. CDR3 size: 15 residues. Trimming removed 5 bases at V and 5 bases at J, with 15 bases between. In DNA, the CDR3 is TGTGCCAGCAGCCAGGGGGGCGGATGGACCGGGGAGCTGTTTTTT. It is translated as CASSQGGGWTGELFF.

The rearrangement joins TRBV29-1 to TRBJ1-4, with 7 bases aligning to TRBD1. The trim removed 7 bases at V and 3 bases at J, leaving 8 bases unmatched. The CDR3 is made up of 14 amino acids. CDR1 is SQVTM, CDR2 ANQGSEA, per germline. As DNA, the CDR3 is TGCAGCGCCGCGCAGACAGGGTCTAATGAAAAACTGTTTTTT. It codes for CSAAQTGSNEKLFF.

This clonotype was seen more than once but under ten times. The chain couples TRBV20-1 to TRBJ2-1; 8 positions agree with TRBD2. The trim removed 3 bases at V and 4 bases at J, leaving 14 bases unmatched. The CDR3 contains 17 residues. CDR1 is DFQATT, CDR2 SNEGSKA, per germline (reference sequence). CDR3 residues: CSASFTSGGLIYNEQFF. CDR3 nucleotides: TGCAGTGCTAGTTTTACTAGCGGAGGCCTCATATACAATGAGCAGTTCTTC.

The gene calls are TRBV18 and TRBJ1-4; possible D gene TRBD1, 5 bases. V lost 5 bases and J 3 bases, leaving 19 bases between the germline ends. Germline V gives CDR1 KGHSH, CDR2 LQKENI. This CDR3 contains 17 residues. The CDR3 nucleotides read TGTGCCAGCTCATCCCAACCCCCGCCAGGGTCTAATGAAAAACTGTTTTTT. Translated, it gives CASSSQPPPGSNEKLFF.

This clonotype was found a few times. The chain employs TRBV19 and TRBJ1-2; D is uncertain. Germline values: CDR1 LNHDA, CDR2 SQIVND (reference sequence). The V end was cut by 6 bases, the J end by 6 bases, with 17 bases between. This CDR3 is built from 14 residues. The CDR3 DNA reads as TGTGCCAGTAGACCCCGGGCGGATTCGGATGGCTACACCTTC. Translated: CASRPRADSDGYTF.

This clonotype was counted a few times. CDR3: CASSPRQGEGQETQYF. The CDR3 bases are TGTGCCAGCAGCCCCAGACAGGGCGAGGGGCAAGAGACCCAGTACTTC. V is TRBV12-3 or TRBV12-4 and J is TRBJ2-5, with 7 bases matching TRBD1. The CDR3 is made up of 16 amino acids. V lost 6 bases and J lost 2; bases outside the gene matches: 12.

This clonotype was detected a few times. The chain uses TRBV5-1 and TRBJ2-5; the D gene is possibly TRBD1 (6 bases). V dropped 3 bases and J dropped 4 bases, with 19 bases sitting between them. The CDR3 totals 16 residues. Germline CDR1 SGHRS, CDR2 YFSETQ. CDR3: CASSWPRDTQGETQYF. CDR3 sequence (DNA): TGCGCCAGCAGCTGGCCCCGGGACACTCAAGGAGAGACCCAGTACTTC. The variable domain in full, with the rest retrieved from reference TRBV5-1 and TRBJ2-5, is KAGVTQTPRYLIKTRGQQVTLSCSPISGHRSVSWYQQTPGQGLQFLFEYFSETQRNKGNFPGRFSGRQFSNSRSEMNVSTLELGDSALYLCASSWPRDTQGETQYFGPGTRLLVL.

This chain uses TRBV29-1 with TRBJ1-1, with D unclear. The ends were cut back, 2 bases at V and 5 bases at J, with 12 bases in the middle. The CDR3 is 13 residues long. Germline CDR1 is SQVTM and CDR2 is ANQGSEA. CDR3 region: CSVELEQSTEAFF. CDR3 bases: TGCAGCGTTGAACTAGAGCAATCTACTGAAGCTTTCTTT.

This clonotype has just a few counts. The chain carries TRBV28 and TRBJ2-1, with TRBD1 identical over 8 bases. CDR1 is MDHEN and CDR2 is SYDVKM in the germline V gene. V lost 3 bases, J lost 2 bases, and 9 bases stayed unmatched. This CDR3 has 17 amino acids. CDR3 DNA sequence: TGTGCCAGCAGTTTGTCCCCGGGACAGGTTGCCTACAATGAGCAGTTCTTC. It encodes CASSLSPGQVAYNEQFF.

This clonotype was seen a handful of times. The chain links TRBV4-3 to TRBJ2-5; D is possibly TRBD1 (5 bases). Trimming took off 0 bases at V and 5 bases at J, with 13 bases between the two ends. The CDR3 has 15 residues. Germline V gives CDR1 LGHNA, CDR2 YSLEER. This CDR3 reads CASSQDQGPRETQYF. CDR3 bases: TGCGCCAGCAGCCAAGATCAGGGTCCTCGGGAGACCCAGTACTTC.